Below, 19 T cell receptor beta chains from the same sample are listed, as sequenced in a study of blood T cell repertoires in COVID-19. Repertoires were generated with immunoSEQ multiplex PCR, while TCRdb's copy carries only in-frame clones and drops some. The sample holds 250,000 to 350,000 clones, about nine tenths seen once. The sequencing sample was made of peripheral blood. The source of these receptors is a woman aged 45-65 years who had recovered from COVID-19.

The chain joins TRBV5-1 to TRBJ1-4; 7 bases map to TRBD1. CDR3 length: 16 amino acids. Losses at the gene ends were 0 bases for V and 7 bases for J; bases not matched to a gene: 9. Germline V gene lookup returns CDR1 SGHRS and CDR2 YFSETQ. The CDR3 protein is CASSLAAAGGGEKLFF. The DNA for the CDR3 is TGCGCCAGCAGCTTGGCCGCGGCAGGGGGTGGTGAAAAACTGTTTTTT.

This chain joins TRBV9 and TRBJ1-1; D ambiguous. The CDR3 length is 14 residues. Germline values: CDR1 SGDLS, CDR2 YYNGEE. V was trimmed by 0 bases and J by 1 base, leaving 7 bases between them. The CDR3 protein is CASSVALGNTEAFF. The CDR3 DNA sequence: TGTGCCAGCAGCGTAGCTCTCGGGAACACTGAAGCTTTCTTT.

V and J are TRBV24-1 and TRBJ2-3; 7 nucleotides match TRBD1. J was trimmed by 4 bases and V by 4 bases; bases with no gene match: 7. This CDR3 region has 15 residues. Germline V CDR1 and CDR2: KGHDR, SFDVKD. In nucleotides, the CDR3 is TGTGCCACCAGTGACCCACAGGGGTCCGCAGATACGCAGTATTTT. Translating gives CATSDPQGSADTQYF.

CDR3 nucleotide sequence: TGTGCCAGTAGTATGGAGCGGTTCACAGATACGCAGTATTTT. Its protein product is CASSMERFTDTQYF. The gene calls are TRBV19 and TRBJ2-3, with D maybe TRBD2 (5 bases). The germline CDR1 and CDR2 sequences are LNHDA and SQIVND (reference sequence). The V end lost 3 bases, the J end lost 2 bases, and 9 bases lay between the germline ends. The CDR3 totals 14 residues.

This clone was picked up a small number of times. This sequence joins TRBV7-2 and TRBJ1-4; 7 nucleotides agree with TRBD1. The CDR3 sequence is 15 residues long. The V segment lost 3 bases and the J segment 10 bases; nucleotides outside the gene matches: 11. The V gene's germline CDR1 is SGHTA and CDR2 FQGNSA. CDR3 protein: CASSFVPGQSRKLFF. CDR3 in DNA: TGTGCCAGCAGCTTCGTCCCGGGACAGAGCAGAAAACTGTTTTTT. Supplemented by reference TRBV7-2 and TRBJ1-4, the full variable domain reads GAGVSQSPSNKVTEKGKDVELRCDPISGHTALYWYRQSLGQGLEFLIYFQGNSAPDKSGLPSDRFSAERTGGSVSTLTIQRTQQEDSAVYLCASSFVPGQSRKLFFGSGTQLSVL.

CDR3 sequence (DNA): TGTGCCAGCAGTTTTTGGGGAGGAAATGGCTACACCTTC. This codes for CASSFWGGNGYTF. This chain joins TRBV27 and TRBJ1-2; D uncertain. Germline V gives CDR1 MNHEY, CDR2 SMNVEV (reference sequence). Trimming removed 3 bases at V and 6 bases at J, with 11 bases between. The CDR3 sequence is 13 residues long.

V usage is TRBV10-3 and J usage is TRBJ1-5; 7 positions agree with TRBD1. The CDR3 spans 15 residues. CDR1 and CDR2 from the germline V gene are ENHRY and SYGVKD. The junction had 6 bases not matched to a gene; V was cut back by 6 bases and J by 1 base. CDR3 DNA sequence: TGTGCCATCAGCCGACAGGGAACGAGCAATCAGCCCCAGCATTTT. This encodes CAISRQGTSNQPQHF.

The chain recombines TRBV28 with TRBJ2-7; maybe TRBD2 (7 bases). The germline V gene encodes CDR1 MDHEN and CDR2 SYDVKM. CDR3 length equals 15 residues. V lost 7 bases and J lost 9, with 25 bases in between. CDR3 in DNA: TGTGCCAGCAAGGGGGGGGCCGAGAGCAGTATTGCGCAGTACTTC. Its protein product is CASKGGAESSIAQYF. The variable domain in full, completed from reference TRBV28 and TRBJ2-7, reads DVKVTQSSRYLVKRTGEKVFLECVQDMDHENMFWYRQDPGLGLRLIYFSYDVKMKEKGDIPEGYSVSREKKERFSLILESASTNQTSMYLCASKGGAESSIAQYFGPGTRLTVT.

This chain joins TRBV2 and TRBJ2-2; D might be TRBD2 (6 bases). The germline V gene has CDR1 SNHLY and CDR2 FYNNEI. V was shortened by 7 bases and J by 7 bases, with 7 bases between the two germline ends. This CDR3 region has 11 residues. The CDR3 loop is CASNGGGELFF. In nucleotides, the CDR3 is TGTGCCAGCAACGGGGGCGGGGAGCTGTTTTTT.

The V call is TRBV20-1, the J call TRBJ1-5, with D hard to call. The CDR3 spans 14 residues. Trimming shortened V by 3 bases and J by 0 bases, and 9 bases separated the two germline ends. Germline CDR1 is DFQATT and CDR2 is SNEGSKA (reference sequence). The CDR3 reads CSASTEYSNQPQHF. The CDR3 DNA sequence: TGCAGTGCTAGTACAGAGTATAGCAATCAGCCCCAGCATTTT.

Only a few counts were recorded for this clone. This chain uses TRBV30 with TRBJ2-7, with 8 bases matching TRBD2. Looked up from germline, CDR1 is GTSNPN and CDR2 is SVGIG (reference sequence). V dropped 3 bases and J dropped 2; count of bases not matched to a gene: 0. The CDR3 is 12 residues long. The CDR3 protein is CAWRTSAYEQYF. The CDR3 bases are TGTGCCTGGAGGACTAGCGCCTACGAGCAGTACTTC.

CDR3 residues: CASSRPGQAVNQPQHF. The CDR3 DNA reads TGTGCCAGCAGTCGTCCGGGACAGGCCGTTAATCAGCCCCAGCATTTT. The rearrangement links TRBV6-2 or TRBV6-3 to TRBJ1-5; 8 bases fit TRBD1. CDR1 and CDR2 from the germline V gene are MNHEY and SVGEGT. This CDR3 spans 16 amino acids. V lost 5 bases and J lost 4; bases outside the gene matches: 10.

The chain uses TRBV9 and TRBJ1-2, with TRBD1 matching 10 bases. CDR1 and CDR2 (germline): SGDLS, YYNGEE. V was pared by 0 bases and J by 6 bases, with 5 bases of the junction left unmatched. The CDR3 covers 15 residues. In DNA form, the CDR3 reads TGTGCCAGCAGCGTAGCGGGACAGGGGAAGGATGGCTACACCTTC. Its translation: CASSVAGQGKDGYTF.

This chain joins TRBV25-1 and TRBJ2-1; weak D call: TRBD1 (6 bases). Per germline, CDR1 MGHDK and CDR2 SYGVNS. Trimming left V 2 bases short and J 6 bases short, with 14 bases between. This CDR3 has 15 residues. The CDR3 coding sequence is TGTGCCAGCAGTGAAACCGGGACAACGACCAATGAGCAGTTCTTC. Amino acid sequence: CASSETGTTTNEQFF.

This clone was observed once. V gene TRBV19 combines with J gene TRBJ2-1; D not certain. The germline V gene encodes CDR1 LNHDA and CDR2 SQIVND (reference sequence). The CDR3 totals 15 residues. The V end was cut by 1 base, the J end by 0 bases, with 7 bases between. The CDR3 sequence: CASSIGLSSYNEQFF. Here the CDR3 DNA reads TGTGCCAGTAGTATAGGTCTTAGCTCCTACAATGAGCAGTTCTTC. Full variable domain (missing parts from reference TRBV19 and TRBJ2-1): DGGITQSPKYLFRKEGQNVTLSCEQNLNHDAMYWYRQDPGQGLRLIYYSQIVNDFQKGDIAEGYSVSREKKESFPLTVTSAQKNPTAFYLCASSIGLSSYNEQFFGPGTRLTVL.

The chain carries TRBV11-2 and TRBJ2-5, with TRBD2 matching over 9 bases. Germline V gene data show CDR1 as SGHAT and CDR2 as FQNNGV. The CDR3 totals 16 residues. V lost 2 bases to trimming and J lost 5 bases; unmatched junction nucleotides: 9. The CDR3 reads CASSLWMSGGPETQYF. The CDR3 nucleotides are TGTGCCAGCAGCTTATGGATGAGCGGGGGGCCGGAGACCCAGTACTTC.

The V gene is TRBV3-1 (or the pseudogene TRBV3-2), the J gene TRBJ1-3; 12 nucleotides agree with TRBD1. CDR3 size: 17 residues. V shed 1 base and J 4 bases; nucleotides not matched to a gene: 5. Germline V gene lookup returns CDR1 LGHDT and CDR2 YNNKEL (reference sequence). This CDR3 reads CASSQGGQGAAGNTIYF. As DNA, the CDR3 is TGTGCCAGCAGCCAAGGGGGACAGGGGGCGGCGGGAAACACCATATATTTT.

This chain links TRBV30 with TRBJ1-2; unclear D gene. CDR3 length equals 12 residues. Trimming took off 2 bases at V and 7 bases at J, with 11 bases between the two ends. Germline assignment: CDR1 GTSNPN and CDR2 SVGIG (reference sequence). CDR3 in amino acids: CAWSTLEAGYTF. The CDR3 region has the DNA TGTGCCTGGAGTACTCTAGAGGCTGGCTACACCTTC.

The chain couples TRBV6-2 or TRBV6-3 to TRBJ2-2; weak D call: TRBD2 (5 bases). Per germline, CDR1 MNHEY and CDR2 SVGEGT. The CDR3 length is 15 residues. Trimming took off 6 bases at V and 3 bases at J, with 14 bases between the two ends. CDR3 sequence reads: CASSLQDLDTGELFF. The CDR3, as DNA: TGTGCCAGCAGCCTTCAGGACTTAGACACCGGGGAGCTGTTTTTT.